These T cell receptor beta chains were read from a single sample in a study of OX40 agonist ivuxolimab in advanced cancers. Generated by immunoSEQ multiplex PCR, the TCRdb table keeps only in-frame clones and is missing some. The table has about 42,000 clones, roughly 84% seen once. Here the sequenced sample was CD4+ or CD8+ T cells sorted from blood, taken in a trial of the OX40 agonist ivuxolimab. The receptors come from an adult with an advanced solid tumor such as melanoma, head and neck, liver or kidney cancer. Each CDR3 is given with its conserved first and last residue. The D gene is left open where the match is weak. Rows give clone size only sometimes, using once, few, many, or a class for an expanded clone.

j_gene: TRBJ2-7; v_gene: TRBV4-3; abundance: .; d_gene: .; CDR3aa: CASSQAFTGLLEQYF; CDR3nt: TGCGCCAGCAGCCAAGCTTTCACAGGGCTCCTCGAGCAGTACTTC
j_gene: TRBJ1-4; v_gene: TRBV2; abundance: .; d_gene: .; CDR3aa: CASCSATNEKLFF; CDR3nt: TGTGCCAGCTGCTCTGCAACTAATGAAAAACTGTTTTTT
j_gene: TRBJ1-4; v_gene: TRBV11-3; abundance: few; d_gene: .; CDR3aa: CASSLTSATNEKLFF; CDR3nt: TGTGCCAGCAGCTTAACGAGTGCAACTAATGAAAAACTGTTTTTT
j_gene: TRBJ2-5; v_gene: TRBV7-9; abundance: .; d_gene: .; CDR3aa: CASSPQGSRPETQYF; CDR3nt: TGTGCCAGCAGCCCCCAGGGGTCCCGGCCCGAGACCCAGTACTTC
j_gene: TRBJ1-5; v_gene: TRBV6-5; abundance: few; d_gene: .; CDR3aa: CASSEGLKPQHF; CDR3nt: TGTGCCAGCTCCGAGGGGCTAAAGCCCCAGCATTTT
j_gene: TRBJ2-3; v_gene: TRBV2; abundance: .; d_gene: .; CDR3aa: CASRKGEAGSSTDTQYF; CDR3nt: TGTGCCAGCAGAAAGGGGGAAGCGGGGAGTTCCACAGATACGCAGTATTTT
j_gene: TRBJ1-1; v_gene: TRBV27; abundance: .; d_gene: .; CDR3aa: CASSLSPDLNTEAFF; CDR3nt: TGTGCCAGCAGTTTATCCCCCGACCTGAACACTGAAGCTTTCTTT
j_gene: TRBJ2-2; v_gene: TRBV28; abundance: .; d_gene: .; CDR3aa: CASSSLQSPNTGELFF; CDR3nt: TGTGCCAGCAGCTCGCTACAGAGCCCGAACACCGGGGAGCTGTTTTTT
j_gene: TRBJ2-5; v_gene: TRBV5-1; abundance: .; d_gene: .; CDR3aa: CASSFVRQGGKTQYF; CDR3nt: TGCGCCAGCAGCTTTGTCCGACAGGGAGGTAAGACCCAGTACTTC
j_gene: TRBJ2-2; v_gene: TRBV7-9; abundance: .; d_gene: TRBD2; CDR3aa: CASSPGTSEFTGELFF; CDR3nt: TGTGCCAGCAGCCCCGGGACTAGTGAATTTACCGGGGAGCTGTTTTTT
j_gene: TRBJ1-3; v_gene: TRBV7-9; abundance: .; d_gene: .; CDR3aa: CASTYRPGSAGNTIYF; CDR3nt: TGTGCCAGCACCTATCGTCCGGGTAGCGCTGGAAACACCATATATTTT
j_gene: TRBJ2-1; v_gene: TRBV4-3; abundance: .; d_gene: TRBD1; CDR3aa: CASSTLGGQYYNEQFF; CDR3nt: TGCGCCAGCAGCACCCTAGGGGGACAGTATTACAATGAGCAGTTCTTC
j_gene: TRBJ2-3; v_gene: TRBV19; abundance: .; d_gene: TRBD2; CDR3aa: CASSSGDYSGDTQYF; CDR3nt: TGTGCCAGTAGCTCTGGGGACTACTCCGGAGATACGCAGTATTTT
j_gene: TRBJ1-4; v_gene: TRBV28; abundance: .; d_gene: .; CDR3aa: CASRKESSAGEKLFF; CDR3nt: TGTGCCAGCAGGAAAGAATCGTCCGCGGGGGAAAAACTGTTTTTT
j_gene: TRBJ2-5; v_gene: TRBV12-5; abundance: .; d_gene: TRBD1; CDR3aa: CATSETGVQETQYF; CDR3nt: TGTGCTACTTCGGAGACAGGGGTCCAAGAGACCCAGTACTTC
j_gene: TRBJ1-1; v_gene: TRBV11-1; abundance: .; d_gene: TRBD1; CDR3aa: CASSIPGQGQDTEAFF; CDR3nt: TGTGCCAGCAGCATCCCGGGACAGGGTCAGGACACTGAAGCTTTCTTT
j_gene: TRBJ1-1; v_gene: TRBV6-6; abundance: .; d_gene: .; CDR3aa: CASSYSTSLNTEAFF; CDR3nt: TGTGCCAGCAGTTACTCAACCAGTTTGAACACTGAAGCTTTCTTT
j_gene: TRBJ1-2; v_gene: TRBV19; abundance: .; d_gene: .; CDR3aa: CASSPSPAAYGYTF; CDR3nt: TGTGCCAGTAGCCCCAGTCCCGCGGCATATGGCTACACCTTC
j_gene: TRBJ2-3; v_gene: TRBV6-5; abundance: .; d_gene: .; CDR3aa: CASSYSQRDTQYF; CDR3nt: TGTGCCAGCAGTTACTCCCAGAGGGATACGCAGTATTTT
j_gene: TRBJ2-7; v_gene: TRBV28; abundance: few; d_gene: .; CDR3aa: CASNPGDRRYEQYF; CDR3nt: TGTGCCAGCAACCCGGGAGACAGACGCTACGAGCAGTACTTC
j_gene: TRBJ2-7; v_gene: TRBV9; abundance: .; d_gene: .; CDR3aa: CASSVEATYEQYF; CDR3nt: TGTGCCAGCAGCGTAGAAGCCACCTACGAGCAGTACTTC
j_gene: TRBJ2-5; v_gene: TRBV4-1; abundance: .; d_gene: TRBD1; CDR3aa: CASSPQGAQETQYF; CDR3nt: TGCGCCAGCAGCCCCCAGGGGGCTCAAGAGACCCAGTACTTC
j_gene: TRBJ2-3; v_gene: TRBV11-3; abundance: .; d_gene: .; CDR3aa: CASSLTSSTDTQYF; CDR3nt: TGTGCCAGCAGCCTAACTTCTAGCACAGATACGCAGTATTTT
j_gene: TRBJ1-2; v_gene: TRBV28; abundance: .; d_gene: .; CDR3aa: CASSLGGQGNYGYTF; CDR3nt: TGTGCCAGCAGTTTGGGAGGGCAGGGGAACTATGGCTACACCTTC
j_gene: TRBJ1-4; v_gene: TRBV4-3; abundance: .; d_gene: .; CDR3aa: CASSQDWIGRTNEKLFF; CDR3nt: TGCGCCAGCAGCCAAGATTGGATTGGCAGAACTAATGAAAAACTGTTTTTT
j_gene: TRBJ1-2; v_gene: TRBV28; abundance: few; d_gene: .; CDR3aa: CASLGDGYTF; CDR3nt: TGTGCCAGCCTGGGGGATGGCTACACCTTC
j_gene: TRBJ1-1; v_gene: TRBV19; abundance: .; d_gene: .; CDR3aa: CASSPGGGQWGEAFF; CDR3nt: TGTGCCAGTAGTCCGGGTGGAGGGCAATGGGGGGAAGCTTTCTTT
j_gene: TRBJ2-6; v_gene: TRBV28; abundance: once; d_gene: .; CDR3aa: CASNIPQGNSGANVLTF; CDR3nt: TGTGCCAGCAACATACCTCAGGGAAACTCTGGGGCCAACGTCCTGACTTTC
j_gene: TRBJ2-5; v_gene: TRBV7-9; abundance: .; d_gene: .; CDR3aa: CASSFGSGQETQYF; CDR3nt: TGTGCCAGCAGCTTTGGGTCGGGGCAAGAGACCCAGTACTTC
j_gene: TRBJ2-2; v_gene: TRBV12-5; abundance: .; d_gene: .; CDR3aa: CASGFGRELFF; CDR3nt: TGTGCTAGTGGTTTCGGAAGGGAGCTGTTTTTT
j_gene: TRBJ1-2; v_gene: TRBV11-2; abundance: .; d_gene: TRBD1; CDR3aa: CASSYDRVYGYTF; CDR3nt: TGTGCCAGCAGCTACGACAGGGTCTATGGCTACACCTTC
j_gene: TRBJ2-1; v_gene: TRBV10-3; abundance: .; d_gene: TRBD2; CDR3aa: CAISLAGADSYNEQFF; CDR3nt: TGTGCCATCAGTCTAGCGGGGGCCGACTCCTACAATGAGCAGTTCTTC
j_gene: TRBJ1-5; v_gene: TRBV4-2; abundance: .; d_gene: .; CDR3aa: CASSQEGSNQPQHF; CDR3nt: TGTGCCAGCAGCCAAGAGGGTAGCAATCAGCCCCAGCATTTT
j_gene: TRBJ1-2; v_gene: TRBV25-1; abundance: .; d_gene: TRBD1; CDR3aa: CASRDRKSYTF; CDR3nt: TGTGCCAGCCGGGACAGAAAGTCCTACACCTTC
j_gene: TRBJ1-2; v_gene: TRBV7-3; abundance: .; d_gene: .; CDR3aa: CASSSPETENYGYTF; CDR3nt: TGTGCCAGCAGCTCCCCCGAGACCGAGAACTATGGCTACACCTTC
j_gene: TRBJ1-5; v_gene: TRBV28; abundance: once; d_gene: .; CDR3aa: CASSYSSGLNQPQHF; CDR3nt: TGTGCCAGCAGTTACTCCTCTGGGCTCAATCAGCCCCAGCATTTT
j_gene: TRBJ1-5; v_gene: TRBV28; abundance: .; d_gene: .; CDR3aa: CASSLGGVSNQPQHF; CDR3nt: TGTGCCAGCAGTTTGGGGGGGGTTAGCAATCAGCCCCAGCATTTT
j_gene: TRBJ1-4; v_gene: TRBV28; abundance: .; d_gene: .; CDR3aa: CASSLAGMEEKLFF; CDR3nt: TGTGCCAGCAGTTTGGCAGGGATGGAGGAAAAACTGTTTTTT
j_gene: TRBJ1-1; v_gene: TRBV5-6; abundance: once; d_gene: .; CDR3aa: CASTGWGGNTEAFF; CDR3nt: TGTGCCAGCACCGGCTGGGGGGGGAACACTGAAGCTTTCTTT
j_gene: TRBJ1-4; v_gene: TRBV15; abundance: .; d_gene: .; CDR3aa: CATSRDPGRNEKLFF; CDR3nt: TGTGCCACCAGCAGAGATCCGGGGAGAAATGAAAAACTGTTTTTT
j_gene: TRBJ1-1; v_gene: TRBV4-1; abundance: .; d_gene: .; CDR3aa: CASSLGGDRGTEAFF; CDR3nt: TGCGCCAGCAGCCTTGGAGGGGATAGGGGCACTGAAGCTTTCTTT
j_gene: TRBJ1-5; v_gene: TRBV19; abundance: .; d_gene: .; CDR3aa: CASSIWVGPNQPQHF; CDR3nt: TGTGCCAGTAGTATATGGGTAGGGCCGAATCAGCCCCAGCATTTT